The present T cell receptor beta chain was sequenced within a study of CD8 T cells in ankylosing spondylitis (dated by TCRdb to about 2017). In terms of the full investigation: T cell receptor beta repertoires were profiled in healthy donors and ankylosing spondylitis patients so that disease-linked TCR variants could be found. The full study cohort was made up of roughly 25 ankylosing spondylitis patients and 95 to 130 healthy donors. Peripheral blood was sampled, and synovial fluid was also collected from ankylosing spondylitis patients. General conclusions and limits of the study: Blood from ankylosing spondylitis patients appeared to be characterized by a TCR beta motif composed of under 10 highly homologous amino acid variants. Some motif variants were previously reported in synovial fluid and blood of reactive arthritis patients, suggesting common disease-initiation mechanisms. The disease-linked clones had a CD8+ phenotype and were found at relatively low frequencies in peripheral blood. The disease-linked clones were reported to be significantly enriched in matched synovial fluid samples from ankylosing spondylitis patients.

Only a few counts were recorded for this clonotype. The antigen it binds to is not known. One base away there is no much larger clone; base qualities are not given. The sequencer was an Illumina HiSeq 2500. Quantitative 5'-RACE with molecular barcodes was used to prepare TCR beta libraries. Concerning the study's data processing: To identify disease-linked TCR variants, a new computational method was used, one built on a probabilistic model of VDJ rearrangement. The public reads were quality trimmed at Q25 with fastp and then assembled into clones with MiXCR by TCRdb, keeping productive beta chains. All rows with the same CDR3 protein become a single entry with the most common DNA and genes. The V and J calls come from TCRdb's annotation, not from the publication. Counted in this sample were about 420,000 distinct CDR3 sequences; around 20% of them appeared once. The ten largest make up about 15% of the sample.

For this chain, trimming is 3 bases at the V end and 9 bases at the J end, and the number of junction bases without a gene match is 10. As encoded in the germline V gene, CDR1 is LGHNA while CDR2 is YSLEER. Inclusive of the bounding cysteine and phenylalanine, the CDR3 is 15 residues long. Kept here is only the CDR3 DNA, which spans 45 bases and is read in frame from base 1. Input material: blood, either unsorted or a sorted T cell fraction (not recorded which). This TCR derives from a male donor with ankylosing spondylitis. The receptor chain draws on TRBV4-3 and TRBJ2-1; 8 central nucleotides agree with TRBD2. The DNA sequence is given as TGCGCCAGCAGCCAGGGTGCGGGAGGTATAGGTGAGCAGTTCTTC. Translated, it gives CASSQGAGGIGEQFF.